These T cell receptor beta chains were read from a single sample in a study of T cell changes during pregnancy in multiple sclerosis. The assay was immunoSEQ multiplex PCR, and TCRdb's table has in-frame clones only and misses some. The table includes 35,000 to 45,000 clones, around 90% detected once. The sequences come from peripheral blood, collected in the third trimester of pregnancy. These TCRs come from a female donor in good health, enrolled as a control in a pregnancy study. The CDR3 runs from the conserved cysteine through the conserved F or W. The order of the fields is V gene, CDR3 length, clone size, J gene, D gene, CDR3 DNA, CDR3 protein. The D gene is left open where the match is weak. The size of a clone is reported for some rows only, either as once, few or many, or as a class for expanded clones.

V: TRBV13; length: 13; size: NA; J: TRBJ1-1; D: NA; DNA: TGTGCCAGCAGCACACGAGGGGGTCCTGAAGCTTTCTTT; CDR3: CASSTRGGPEAFF
V: TRBV7-2; length: 16; size: once; J: TRBJ2-1; D: TRBD2; DNA: TGTGCCAGCAGCGCCTTTAGCGGGGGGCCCTACAATGAGCAGTTCTTC; CDR3: CASSAFSGGPYNEQFF
V: TRBV7-6; length: 12; size: NA; J: TRBJ2-1; D: NA; DNA: TGTGCCAGCAGCTCACCGGAGAGTGAGCAGTTCTTC; CDR3: CASSSPESEQFF
V: TRBV5-6; length: 15; size: NA; J: TRBJ2-3; D: TRBD2; DNA: TGTGCCAGCAGCTTGCGGGGGGTTAGCACAGATACGCAGTATTTT; CDR3: CASSLRGVSTDTQYF
V: TRBV27; length: 16; size: NA; J: TRBJ1-6; D: NA; DNA: TGTGCCAGCAGGTCGGCGGCAGTCGAACAAAATTCACCCCTCCACTTT; CDR3: CASRSAAVEQNSPLHF
V: TRBV7-2; length: 16; size: NA; J: TRBJ2-7; D: TRBD1; DNA: TGTGCCAGCAGCTTAGCGCTTGGACAGGGTGGTCGCGAGCAGTACTTC; CDR3: CASSLALGQGGREQYF
V: TRBV9; length: 15; size: NA; J: TRBJ1-5; D: NA; DNA: TGTGCCAGCAGCGCACAGGGTTCGGGCAATCAGCCCCAGCATTTT; CDR3: CASSAQGSGNQPQHF
V: TRBV7-6; length: 16; size: NA; J: TRBJ2-1; D: NA; DNA: TGTGCCAGCAGCTCCCGACACTTAGGCTCCTACAATGAGCAGTTCTTC; CDR3: CASSSRHLGSYNEQFF
V: TRBV29-1; length: 14; size: NA; J: TRBJ2-7; D: TRBD2; DNA: TGCAGCGGTCTAGCGGCGGGCAGCTCCTACGAGCAGTACTTC; CDR3: CSGLAAGSSYEQYF
V: TRBV6-1; length: 17; size: NA; J: TRBJ2-3; D: TRBD2; DNA: TGTGCCAGCAGTGACCCCCCGGGGGGGGCGAGCACAGATACGCAGTATTTT; CDR3: CASSDPPGGASTDTQYF
V: TRBV29-1; length: 15; size: NA; J: TRBJ2-3; D: TRBD1; DNA: TGCAGCGTTGAAGCGGGACAGGGCGGCGCAGATACGCAGTATTTT; CDR3: CSVEAGQGGADTQYF
V: TRBV6-4; length: 13; size: NA; J: TRBJ1-2; D: NA; DNA: TGTGCCAGCAGTGACTCGAAGAGAAATGGCTACACCTTC; CDR3: CASSDSKRNGYTF
V: TRBV6-4; length: 15; size: NA; J: TRBJ2-3; D: TRBD2; DNA: TGTGCCAGCAGCAAGACTAGCGGGAGCCCAGATACGCAGTATTTT; CDR3: CASSKTSGSPDTQYF
V: TRBV11-2; length: 16; size: NA; J: TRBJ2-5; D: NA; DNA: TGTGCCAGCAGCCCCGTAATTGGACAGAGAAGCGAGACCCAGTACTTC; CDR3: CASSPVIGQRSETQYF
V: TRBV19; length: 15; size: many; J: TRBJ2-1; D: TRBD2; DNA: TGTGCCAGTAGTATCCTAGCGGGAGATCTCGGTGAGCAGTTCTTC; CDR3: CASSILAGDLGEQFF
V: TRBV9; length: 15; size: NA; J: TRBJ1-1; D: NA; DNA: TGTGCCAGCAGCGAAAGGGGGTATGCGAACACTGAAGCTTTCTTT; CDR3: CASSERGYANTEAFF
V: TRBV7-7; length: 13; size: NA; J: TRBJ2-7; D: NA; DNA: TGTGCCAGCAGCCAGGGCCTCTTCGGCGAGCAGTACTTC; CDR3: CASSQGLFGEQYF
V: TRBV11-2; length: 15; size: NA; J: TRBJ2-7; D: TRBD1; DNA: TGTGCCAGCAGCTTAGACGAGGGGGCCGACTACGAGCAGTACTTC; CDR3: CASSLDEGADYEQYF
V: TRBV5-1; length: 13; size: NA; J: TRBJ2-1; D: NA; DNA: TGCGCCAGCAGGGTCGGCTCCTACAATGAGCAGTTCTTC; CDR3: CASRVGSYNEQFF
V: TRBV27; length: 13; size: once; J: TRBJ1-6; D: TRBD1; DNA: TGTGCCAGCAGTTCACTGGGACAGCCACCCCTCCACTTT; CDR3: CASSSLGQPPLHF
V: TRBV4-3; length: 20; size: once; J: TRBJ2-1; D: TRBD2; DNA: TGCGCCAGCAGCCAAGACTTTTCAGTAGGCGGGGGGGCATTTTACAATGAGCAGTTCTTC; CDR3: CASSQDFSVGGGAFYNEQFF
V: TRBV27; length: 15; size: NA; J: TRBJ2-7; D: NA; DNA: TGTGCCAGCAGTTACTACGGGGTAAACTCCTACGAGCAGTACTTC; CDR3: CASSYYGVNSYEQYF
V: TRBV28; length: 15; size: once; J: TRBJ1-2; D: TRBD1; DNA: TGTGCCAGCAGTCAGAGATGGGACAGCTCTATGGGCTACACCTTC; CDR3: CASSQRWDSSMGYTF